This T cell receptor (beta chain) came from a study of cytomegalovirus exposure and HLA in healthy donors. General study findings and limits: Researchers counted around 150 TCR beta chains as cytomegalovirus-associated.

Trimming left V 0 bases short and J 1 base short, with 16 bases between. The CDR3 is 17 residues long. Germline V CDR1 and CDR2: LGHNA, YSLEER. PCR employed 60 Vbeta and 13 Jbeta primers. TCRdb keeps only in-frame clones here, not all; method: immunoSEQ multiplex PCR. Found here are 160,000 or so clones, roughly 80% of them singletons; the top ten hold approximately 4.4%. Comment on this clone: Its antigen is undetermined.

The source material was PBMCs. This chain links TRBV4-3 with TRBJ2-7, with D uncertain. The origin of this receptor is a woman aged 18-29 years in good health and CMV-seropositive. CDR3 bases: TGCGCCAGCAGCCAAGAATGGGTCCCAGGAAGGTCCTACGAGCAGTACTTC. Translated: CASSQEWVPGRSYEQYF.